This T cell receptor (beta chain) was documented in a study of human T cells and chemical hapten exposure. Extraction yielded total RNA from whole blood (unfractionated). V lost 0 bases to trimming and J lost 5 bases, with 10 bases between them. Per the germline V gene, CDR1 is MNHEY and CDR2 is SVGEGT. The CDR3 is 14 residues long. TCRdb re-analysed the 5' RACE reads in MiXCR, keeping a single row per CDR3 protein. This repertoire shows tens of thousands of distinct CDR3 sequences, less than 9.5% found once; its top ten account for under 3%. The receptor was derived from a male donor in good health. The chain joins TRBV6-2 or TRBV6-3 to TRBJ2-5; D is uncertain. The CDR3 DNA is TGTGCCAGCAGTTACTCGTATAGTTTGGAGACCCAGTACTTC. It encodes CASSYSYSLETQYF.